The rows below give T cell receptor beta chains drawn from one sample of a study of cytomegalovirus exposure and HLA in healthy donors. Sequenced by immunoSEQ multiplex PCR; TCRdb stores in-frame clones only, minus some. In the table there are 200,000 or so clones, roughly 77% of which are singletons. Sequencing input: PBMCs. These receptor sequences come from a male donor in good health and CMV-seropositive. CDR3s include the opening cysteine and the closing phenylalanine or tryptophan. The D gene is left open where the match is weak. For some rows the clone size is stated as once, few or many, or as a class when expanded; others skip it.

V	D	size	J	CDR3	DNA
TRBV5-4	TRBD1	-	TRBJ2-7	CASSRDRSTYEQYF	TGTGCCAGCAGCCGGGACAGGTCGACCTACGAGCAGTACTTC
TRBV7-8	TRBD1	-	TRBJ1-1	CASSLEYRDRTEAFF	TGTGCCAGCAGCTTAGAGTACCGGGACAGAACTGAAGCTTTCTTT
TRBV30	-	-	TRBJ2-7	CAWSDQGFSYEQYF	TGTGCCTGGAGCGACCAGGGTTTCTCCTACGAGCAGTACTTC
TRBV5-4	-	few	TRBJ2-7	CASSLHGTYEQYF	TGTGCCAGCAGCTTGCACGGTACCTACGAGCAGTACTTC
TRBV19	TRBD1	-	TRBJ1-5	CASSNRDSYQPQHF	TGTGCCAGTAGCAACCGGGACAGTTATCAGCCCCAGCATTTT
TRBV9	-	-	TRBJ2-1	CASSAQGPAYNEQFF	TGTGCCAGCAGCGCTCAGGGTCCTGCGTACAATGAGCAGTTCTTC
TRBV6-5	-	-	TRBJ2-3	CASSYSSSGTDTQYF	TGTGCCAGCAGTTACTCATCCAGCGGGACAGATACGCAGTATTTT
TRBV7-3	TRBD1	once	TRBJ2-5	CASSSYPTGGVETQYF	TGTGCCAGCAGCTCATATCCAACAGGGGGCGTCGAGACCCAGTACTTC
TRBV27	TRBD1	-	TRBJ2-5	CASSFGQGKETQYF	TGTGCCAGCAGCTTCGGACAGGGGAAAGAGACCCAGTACTTC
TRBV6-5	-	-	TRBJ1-1	CASSATGENTEAFF	TGTGCCAGCAGTGCGACCGGGGAGAACACTGAAGCTTTCTTT
TRBV28	TRBD1	-	TRBJ1-1	CASSSPDRGAIEGEAFF	TGTGCCAGCAGCTCCCCTGACAGGGGGGCCATAGAAGGAGAAGCTTTCTTT
TRBV7-3	-	-	TRBJ2-7	CASSLTRRAEQYF	TGTGCCAGCAGCTTAACGCGCAGGGCCGAGCAGTACTTC
TRBV18	TRBD1	-	TRBJ2-7	CASSPSTGAYEQYF	TGTGCCAGCTCACCTTCGACAGGGGCCTACGAGCAGTACTTC
TRBV10-1	TRBD2	-	TRBJ2-5	CASGGTSGPRRETQYF	TGCGCCAGCGGCGGGACTAGCGGGCCGCGTCGGGAGACCCAGTACTTC
TRBV14	-	few	TRBJ2-7	CASSQDRGDSPYEQYF	TGTGCCAGCAGCCAAGACAGGGGGGACAGTCCCTACGAGCAGTACTTC
TRBV11-3	TRBD2	-	TRBJ2-1	CASSPGTSGVNEQFF	TGTGCCAGCAGCCCCGGGACTAGCGGGGTAAATGAGCAGTTCTTC
TRBV5-1	-	-	TRBJ2-5	CASSLVTDRQETQYF	TGCGCCAGCAGCTTGGTCACGGACAGACAAGAGACCCAGTACTTC
TRBV15	-	-	TRBJ2-3	CATSWGRTSTDTQYF	TGTGCCACCTCCTGGGGGCGAACTAGCACAGATACGCAGTATTTT
TRBV30	TRBD1	-	TRBJ1-5	CAWGTDNQPQHF	TGTGCCTGGGGGACAGATAATCAGCCCCAGCATTTT
TRBV6-6	-	-	TRBJ2-3	CASSWVGEDTQYF	TGTGCCAGCAGTTGGGTAGGGGAAGATACGCAGTATTTT
TRBV18	-	-	TRBJ1-4	CASSRGATNEKLFF	TGTGCCAGCTCACGGGGAGCAACTAATGAAAAACTGTTTTTT
TRBV4-3	-	-	TRBJ2-6	CASSQEHTGSGANVLTF	TGCGCCAGCAGCCAAGAGCATACGGGTTCTGGGGCCAACGTCCTGACTTTC
TRBV7-9	TRBD1	-	TRBJ1-1	CASSLAGGSYTEAFF	TGTGCCAGCAGCTTGGCAGGGGGATCATACACTGAAGCTTTCTTT
TRBV14	TRBD2	-	TRBJ2-7	CASSQGSGGAYEQYF	TGTGCCAGCAGCCAAGGTAGCGGGGGGGCTTACGAGCAGTACTTC
TRBV18	TRBD1	-	TRBJ1-2	CASSRGTGSGGYTF	TGTGCCAGCTCACGGGGGACAGGGTCCGGTGGCTACACCTTC
TRBV4-2	TRBD1	-	TRBJ1-4	CASRPGTGEAKKLFF	TGTGCCAGCAGACCGGGGACAGGGGAGGCAAAAAAACTGTTTTTT
TRBV13	-	-	TRBJ1-1	CASSLSEVNTEAFF	TGTGCCAGCAGCTTGAGTGAGGTGAACACTGAAGCTTTCTTT
TRBV9	-	few	TRBJ2-3	CASSEHPTDTQYF	TGTGCCAGCAGCGAACACCCCACAGATACGCAGTATTTT
TRBV15	-	-	TRBJ1-2	CATSRDSDYGYTF	TGTGCCACCAGCAGAGATTCCGACTATGGCTACACCTTC
TRBV7-9	TRBD2	-	TRBJ2-5	CASRSGGGTEKETQYF	TGTGCCAGCAGATCCGGGGGGGGGACGGAAAAAGAGACCCAGTACTTC
TRBV7-6	TRBD1	-	TRBJ1-1	CASSWRQGGFEAFF	TGTGCCAGCAGCTGGCGACAGGGGGGCTTTGAAGCTTTCTTT
TRBV5-6	TRBD2	few	TRBJ2-2	CASSLVSSGGRHTGELFF	TGTGCCAGCAGCTTGGTCTCTAGCGGGGGGCGACACACCGGGGAGCTGTTTTTT
TRBV7-8	TRBD1	few	TRBJ2-7	CASSRYRGLGYEQYF	TGTGCCAGCAGCCGGTACAGGGGTCTCGGATACGAGCAGTACTTC
TRBV30	-	-	TRBJ1-1	CAWSLEGVTEAFF	TGTGCCTGGAGTCTAGAGGGGGTCACTGAAGCTTTCTTT
TRBV6-6	-	-	TRBJ2-2	CASSWTGSNTGELFF	TGTGCCAGCAGTTGGACTGGCTCAAACACCGGGGAGCTGTTTTTT
TRBV9	-	once	TRBJ2-5	CASSPRTNQETQYF	TGTGCCAGCAGCCCCCGGACAAACCAAGAGACCCAGTACTTC
TRBV7-2	TRBD1	-	TRBJ1-2	CASSSGTERFYGYTF	TGTGCCAGCAGCAGTGGGACAGAGAGATTCTATGGCTACACCTTC